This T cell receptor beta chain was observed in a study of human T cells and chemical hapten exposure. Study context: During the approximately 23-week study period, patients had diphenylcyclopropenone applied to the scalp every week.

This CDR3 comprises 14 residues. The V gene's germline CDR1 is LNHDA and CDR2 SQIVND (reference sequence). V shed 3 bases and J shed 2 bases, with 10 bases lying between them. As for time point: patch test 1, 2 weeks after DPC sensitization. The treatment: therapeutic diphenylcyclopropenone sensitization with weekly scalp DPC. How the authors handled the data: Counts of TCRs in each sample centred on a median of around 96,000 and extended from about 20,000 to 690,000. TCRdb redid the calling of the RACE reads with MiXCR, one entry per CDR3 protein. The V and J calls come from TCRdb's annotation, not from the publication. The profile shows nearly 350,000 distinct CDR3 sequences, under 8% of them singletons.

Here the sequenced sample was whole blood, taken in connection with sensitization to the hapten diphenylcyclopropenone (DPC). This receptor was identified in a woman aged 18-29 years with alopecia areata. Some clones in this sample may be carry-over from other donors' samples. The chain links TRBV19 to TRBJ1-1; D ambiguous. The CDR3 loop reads CASSITQENTEAFF. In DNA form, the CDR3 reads TGTGCCAGTAGTATTACGCAAGAAAACACTGAAGCTTTCTTT.